The TCR beta chain under discussion was sequenced for a study of blood T cell repertoires in COVID-19 (dated by TCRdb to the early 2020s). A note on the overall study: The collaborator samples originated in the United States, Italy and Spain and spanned the acute and convalescent phases of COVID-19. The prospective study material was composed of cDNA or gDNA derived from T cells, B-cell-depleted T cells, or PBMCs. Deeply sampled blood TCRbeta repertoires from subjects exposed to, actively infected with, or recovered from COVID-19 were included in the dataset. A freely available public database, intended as a resource for researchers studying the immune response to SARS-CoV-2, is where the repertoires were released. The samples were drawn from two sources: the first 160 participants of the ongoing ImmuneRACE study, and over 950 subjects contributed by 6 global collaborators. Sample metadata almost always included a de-identified subject ID, COVID-19 status, age in years and sex. Where HLA class I and class II types were available, the types were taken from metadata supplied by the sample provider, not from assay-based typing.

TCRbeta CDR3 regions were amplified from genomic DNA using the immunoSEQ Assay, a bias-controlled multiplex PCR. For the original study's pipeline: Within the assay, amplification of reference gene primers was used to estimate how many nucleated cells each sample contained. To quantify the absolute abundance of each unique TCRbeta CDR3 rearrangement, sequence reads were collapsed and filtered. For each sample, productive Simpson clonality was calculated by taking the square root of Simpson's diversity index across productive rearrangements. TCRdb mirrors the immuneACCESS table, restricted to in-frame sequences. Some clones are absent from its copies; in checked studies, under half trace to an unresolved V gene, and the reason for the others is unknown. The V and J calls and clone size are taken from that table; D and trimming were inferred from the DNA. This sample comprises 340,000 or so clones, approximately 86% of them detected only once. 4% to 5% of the sample goes to the ten largest clones.

Per the germline V gene, SGHTA is the CDR1 and FQGTGA is the CDR2. A distance of 15 bases separates the germline ends of V and J, which lose 5 bases and 4 bases respectively. The CDR3 holds 15 amino acids from the cysteine to the phenylalanine. The DNA shown is the 45-base CDR3, in frame from base 1. Study-wide conclusions, independent of this receptor: The amount of clinical and demographic metadata varied by source and participant and was provided uncurated.

Participants in the prospective study were enrolled through a virtual design, were aged 18 to 89 years, and lived in roughly 24 United States geographic areas. To assign participants to cohorts, the prospective study relied on clinical history that participants themselves reported in a screening survey and a study questionnaire. In the prospective study, mobile phlebotomists collected whole blood, serum and a nasopharyngeal or oropharyngeal swab from each participant. Additional blood draws and questionnaires over an approximately 2-month period could optionally be provided by prospective study participants. Blood samples from the prospective study were shipped frozen or at room temperature prior to DNA extraction. A word on this clone: No cognate antigen has been identified for it. No qualities accompany the bases; no much larger clone lies one base away.

The V and J genes are TRBV7-3 and TRBJ2-1; TRBD1 is a possible D gene, resting on 6 matching bases. Sequencing was done on a sample of PBMCs or T cells enriched from blood (not recorded which). The receptor was derived from a woman in her thirties or forties with acute COVID-19. The CDR3 sequence is CASSEEAQGYNEQFF. The DNA sequence reads TGTGCCAGCAGCGAAGAGGCCCAGGGGTACAATGAGCAGTTCTTC.